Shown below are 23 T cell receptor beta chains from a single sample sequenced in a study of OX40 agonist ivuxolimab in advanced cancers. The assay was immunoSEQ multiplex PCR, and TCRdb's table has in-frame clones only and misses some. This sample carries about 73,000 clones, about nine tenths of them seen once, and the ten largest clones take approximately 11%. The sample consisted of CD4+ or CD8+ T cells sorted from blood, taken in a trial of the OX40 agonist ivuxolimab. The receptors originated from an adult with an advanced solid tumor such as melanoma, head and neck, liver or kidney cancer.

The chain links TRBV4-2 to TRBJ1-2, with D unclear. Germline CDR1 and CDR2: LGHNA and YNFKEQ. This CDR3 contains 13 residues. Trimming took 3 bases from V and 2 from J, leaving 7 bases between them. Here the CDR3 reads CASSHLTNYGYTF. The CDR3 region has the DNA TGTGCCAGCAGCCACCTGACGAACTATGGCTACACCTTC.

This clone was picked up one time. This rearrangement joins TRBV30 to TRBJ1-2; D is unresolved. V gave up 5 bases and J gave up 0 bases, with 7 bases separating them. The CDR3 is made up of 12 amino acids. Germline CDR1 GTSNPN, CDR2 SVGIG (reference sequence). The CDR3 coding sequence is TGTGCCTGGTCAGTAGCTAACTATGGCTACACCTTC. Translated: CAWSVANYGYTF. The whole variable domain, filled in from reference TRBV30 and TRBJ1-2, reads SQTIHQWPATLVQPVGSPLSLECTVEGTSNPNLYWYRQAAGRGLQLLFYSVGIGQISSEVPQNLSASRPQDRQFILSSKKLLLSDSGFYLCAWSVANYGYTFGSGTRLTVV.

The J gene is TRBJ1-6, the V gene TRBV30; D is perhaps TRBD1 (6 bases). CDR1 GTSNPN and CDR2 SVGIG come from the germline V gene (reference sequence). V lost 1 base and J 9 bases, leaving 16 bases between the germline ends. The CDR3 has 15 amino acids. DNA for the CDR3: TGTGCCTGGAGTGCGACGACAGGTTTGAGTTCACCCCTCCACTTT. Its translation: CAWSATTGLSSPLHF.

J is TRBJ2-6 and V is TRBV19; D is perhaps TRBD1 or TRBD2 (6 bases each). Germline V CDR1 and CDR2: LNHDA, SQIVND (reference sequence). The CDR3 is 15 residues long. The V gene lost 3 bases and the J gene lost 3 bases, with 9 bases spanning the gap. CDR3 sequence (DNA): TGTGCCAGTAGTATCCGGGGGCATGGGGCCAACGTCCTGACTTTC. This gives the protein CASSIRGHGANVLTF.

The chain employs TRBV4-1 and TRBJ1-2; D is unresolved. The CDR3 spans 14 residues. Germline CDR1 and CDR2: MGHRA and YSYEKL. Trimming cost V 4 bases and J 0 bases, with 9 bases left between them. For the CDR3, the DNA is TGCGCCAGCAGCCGAGGAGGACCTAACTATGGCTACACCTTC. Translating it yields CASSRGGPNYGYTF.

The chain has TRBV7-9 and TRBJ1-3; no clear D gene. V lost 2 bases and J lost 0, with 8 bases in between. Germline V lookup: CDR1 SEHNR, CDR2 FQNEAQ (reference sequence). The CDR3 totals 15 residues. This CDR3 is CASSLPGNSGNTIYF. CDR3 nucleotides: TGTGCCAGCAGCTTACCGGGAAACTCTGGAAACACCATATATTTT.

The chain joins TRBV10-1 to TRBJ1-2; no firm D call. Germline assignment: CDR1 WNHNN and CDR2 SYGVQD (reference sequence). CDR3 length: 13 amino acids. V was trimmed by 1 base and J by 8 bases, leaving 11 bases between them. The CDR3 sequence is CASSELPGVGYTF. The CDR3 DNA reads TGCGCCAGCAGTGAGTTACCCGGGGTCGGCTACACCTTC.

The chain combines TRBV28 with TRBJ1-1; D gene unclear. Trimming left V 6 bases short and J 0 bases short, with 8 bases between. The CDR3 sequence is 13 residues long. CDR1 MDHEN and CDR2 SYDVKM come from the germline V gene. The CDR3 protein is CASRSLMNTEAFF. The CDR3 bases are TGTGCCAGCAGATCTCTCATGAACACTGAAGCTTTCTTT.

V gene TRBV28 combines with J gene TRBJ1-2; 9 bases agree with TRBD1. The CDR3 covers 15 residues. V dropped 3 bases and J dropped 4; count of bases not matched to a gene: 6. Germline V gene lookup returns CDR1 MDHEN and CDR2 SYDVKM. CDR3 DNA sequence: TGTGCCAGCAGTTTGGGGACAGGGATCCCCTATGGCTACACCTTC. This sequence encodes CASSLGTGIPYGYTF.

CDR3 in DNA: TGTGCCAGCAGTGAGGGGACTAGCGGATACAATGAGCAGTTCTTC. This sequence encodes CASSEGTSGYNEQFF. The chain uses TRBV27 and TRBJ2-1; the match to TRBD2 covers 11 bases. The germline V gene encodes CDR1 MNHEY and CDR2 SMNVEV (reference sequence). The CDR3 is made up of 15 amino acids. Trimming cost V 5 bases and J 4 bases; bases outside gene matches: 4.

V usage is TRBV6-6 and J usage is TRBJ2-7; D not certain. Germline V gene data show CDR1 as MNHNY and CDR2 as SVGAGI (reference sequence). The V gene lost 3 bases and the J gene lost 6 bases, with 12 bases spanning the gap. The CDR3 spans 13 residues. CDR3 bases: TGTGCCAGCAGTTATGCGGCGGCGTCCGAGCAGTACTTC. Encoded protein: CASSYAAASEQYF.

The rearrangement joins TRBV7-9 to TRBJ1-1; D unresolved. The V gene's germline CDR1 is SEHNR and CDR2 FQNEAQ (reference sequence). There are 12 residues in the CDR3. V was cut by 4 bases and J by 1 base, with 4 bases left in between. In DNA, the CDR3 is TGTGCCAGCAGCTCGCAGAACACTGAAGCTTTCTTT. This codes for CASSSQNTEAFF.

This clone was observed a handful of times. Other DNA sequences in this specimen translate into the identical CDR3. The CDR3 is CACRQGTYEQYF. The CDR3 DNA reads as TGTGCCTGTAGACAGGGGACCTACGAGCAGTACTTC. The chain links TRBV30 to TRBJ2-7; 8 nucleotides match TRBD1. Germline V gene lookup returns CDR1 GTSNPN and CDR2 SVGIG (reference sequence). This CDR3 has 12 amino acids. V gave up 6 bases and J gave up 2 bases; unmatched junction bases: 3.

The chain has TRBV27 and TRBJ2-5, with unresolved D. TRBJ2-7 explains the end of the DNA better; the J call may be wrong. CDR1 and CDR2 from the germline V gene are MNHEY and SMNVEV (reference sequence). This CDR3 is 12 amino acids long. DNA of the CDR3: TGTGCCAGCAGTCCCCCATCCTACGAGCAGTACTTC. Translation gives CASSPPSYEQYF.

The DNA for the CDR3 is TGTGCCAGCAGCCCTAGCGGGAGAGTAGGAGAGACCCAGTACTTC. Translating it yields CASSPSGRVGETQYF. V and J are TRBV7-8 and TRBJ2-5, with 10 bases matching TRBD2. With V trimmed by 5 bases and J by 4 bases, 7 bases remained unmatched. Per the germline V gene, CDR1 is SGHVS and CDR2 is FQNEAQ. This CDR3 comprises 15 residues. The full variable domain, with the rest looked up from reference TRBV7-8 and TRBJ2-5, is GAGVSQSPRYKVAKRGQDVALRCDPISGHVSLFWYQQALGQGPEFLTYFQNEAQLDKSGLPSDRFFAERPEGSVSTLKIQRTQQEDSAVYLCASSPSGRVGETQYFGPGTRLLVL.

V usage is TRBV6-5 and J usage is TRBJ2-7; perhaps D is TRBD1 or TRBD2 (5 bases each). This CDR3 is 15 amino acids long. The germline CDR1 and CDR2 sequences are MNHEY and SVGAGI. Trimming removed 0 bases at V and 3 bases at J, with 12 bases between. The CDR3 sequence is CASSYSWGSSYEQYF. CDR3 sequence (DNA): TGTGCCAGCAGTTACTCCTGGGGGTCGAGCTACGAGCAGTACTTC.

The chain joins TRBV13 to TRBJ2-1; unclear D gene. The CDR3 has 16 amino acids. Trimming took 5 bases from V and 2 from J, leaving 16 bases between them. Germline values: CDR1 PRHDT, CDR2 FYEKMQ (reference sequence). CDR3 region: CASSPSLADAYNEQFF. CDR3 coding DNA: TGTGCCAGCAGCCCCTCCTTAGCCGACGCCTACAATGAGCAGTTCTTC.

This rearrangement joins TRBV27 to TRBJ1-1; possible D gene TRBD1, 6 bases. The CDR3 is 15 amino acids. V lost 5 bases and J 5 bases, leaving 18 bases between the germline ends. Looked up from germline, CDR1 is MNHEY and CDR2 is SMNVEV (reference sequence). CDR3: CASSTYATGNTEAFF. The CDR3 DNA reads TGTGCCAGCAGTACATATGCTACAGGGAATACTGAAGCTTTCTTT.

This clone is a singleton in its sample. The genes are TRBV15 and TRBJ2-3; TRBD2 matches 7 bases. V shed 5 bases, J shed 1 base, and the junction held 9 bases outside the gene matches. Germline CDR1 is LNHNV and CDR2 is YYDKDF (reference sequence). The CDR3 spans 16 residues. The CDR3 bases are TGTGCCACCAGCCTACGGGGGGTCGATGGCACAGATACGCAGTATTTT. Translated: CATSLRGVDGTDTQYF.

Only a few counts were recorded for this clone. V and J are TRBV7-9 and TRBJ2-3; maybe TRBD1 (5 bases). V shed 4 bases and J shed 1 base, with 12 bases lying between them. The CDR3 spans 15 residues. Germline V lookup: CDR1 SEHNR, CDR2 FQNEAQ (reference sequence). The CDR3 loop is CASSSLVGRTDTQYF. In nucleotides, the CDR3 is TGTGCCAGCAGCTCCCTTGTGGGGCGCACAGATACGCAGTATTTT.

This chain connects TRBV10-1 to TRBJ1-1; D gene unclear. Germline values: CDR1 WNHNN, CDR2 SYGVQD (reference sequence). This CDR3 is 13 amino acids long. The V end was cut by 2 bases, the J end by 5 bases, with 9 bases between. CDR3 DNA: TGCGCCAGCAGTGAGGGACCGGGGACTGAAGCTTTCTTT. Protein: CASSEGPGTEAFF.

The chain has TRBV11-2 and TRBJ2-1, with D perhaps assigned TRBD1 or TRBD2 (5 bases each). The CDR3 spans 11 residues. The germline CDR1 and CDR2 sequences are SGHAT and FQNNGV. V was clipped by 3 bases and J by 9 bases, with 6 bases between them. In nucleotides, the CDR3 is TGTGCCAGCAGCTTCGGGGCTGAGCAGTTCTTC. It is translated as CASSFGAEQFF.

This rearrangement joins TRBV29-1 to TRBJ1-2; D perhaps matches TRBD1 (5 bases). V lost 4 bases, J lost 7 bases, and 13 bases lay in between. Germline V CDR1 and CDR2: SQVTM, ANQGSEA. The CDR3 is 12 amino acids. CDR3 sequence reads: CSVVGDSGGYTF. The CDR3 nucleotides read TGCAGCGTTGTGGGGGACTCAGGTGGCTACACCTTC.